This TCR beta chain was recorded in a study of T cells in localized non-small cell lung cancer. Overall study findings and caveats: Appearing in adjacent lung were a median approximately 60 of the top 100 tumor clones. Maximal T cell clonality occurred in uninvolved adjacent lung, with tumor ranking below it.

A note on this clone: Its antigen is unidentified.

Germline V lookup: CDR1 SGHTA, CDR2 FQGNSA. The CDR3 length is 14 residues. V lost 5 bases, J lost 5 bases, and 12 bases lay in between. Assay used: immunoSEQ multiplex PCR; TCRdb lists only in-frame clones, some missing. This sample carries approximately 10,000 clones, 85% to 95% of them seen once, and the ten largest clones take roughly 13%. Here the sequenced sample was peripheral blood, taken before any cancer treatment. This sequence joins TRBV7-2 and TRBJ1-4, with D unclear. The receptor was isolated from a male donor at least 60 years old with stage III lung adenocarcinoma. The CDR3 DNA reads TGTGCCAGCAGCACGGGGATTCTCAATGAAAAACTGTTTTTT. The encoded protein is CASSTGILNEKLFF.